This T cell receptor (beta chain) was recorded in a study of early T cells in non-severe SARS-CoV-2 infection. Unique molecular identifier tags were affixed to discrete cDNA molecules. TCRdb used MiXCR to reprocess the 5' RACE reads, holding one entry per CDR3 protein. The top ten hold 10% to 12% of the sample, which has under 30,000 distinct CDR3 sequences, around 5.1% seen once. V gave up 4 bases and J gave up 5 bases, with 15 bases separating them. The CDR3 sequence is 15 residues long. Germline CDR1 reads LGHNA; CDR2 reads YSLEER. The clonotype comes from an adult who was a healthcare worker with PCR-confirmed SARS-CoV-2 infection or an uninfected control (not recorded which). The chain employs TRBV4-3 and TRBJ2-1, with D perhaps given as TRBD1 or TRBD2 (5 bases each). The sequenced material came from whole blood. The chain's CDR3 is CASSLDWDEDNEQFF. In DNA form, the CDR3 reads TGCGCCAGCAGCCTCGATTGGGACGAGGACAATGAGCAGTTCTTC.